This entry lists 21 T cell receptor beta chains sequenced from one sample in a study of blood T cells in healthy people across ages. A second roughly 7 to 12 cycle PCR used barcoded and J-beta primers. TCRdb redid the calling of the 5' RACE reads with MiXCR, one entry per CDR3 protein. This table holds roughly 1.6 million distinct CDR3 sequences, 30% to 40% found once. Sequenced input: blood. The source of these receptors is a woman aged 25 to 39 in good health.

The V gene is TRBV2, the J gene TRBJ2-5, with 7 bases that match TRBD2. CDR3 length: 16 amino acids. V shed 2 bases, J shed 2 bases, and the junction held 8 bases outside the gene matches. Germline-derived CDR1 and CDR2 are SNHLY and FYNNEI. Here the CDR3 DNA reads TGTGCCAGCAGTGAATTATCTAGCGGAATACAAGAGACCCAGTACTTC. Translated, it gives CASSELSSGIQETQYF.

This clonotype has at least ten counts. V is TRBV2 and J is TRBJ2-7; 8 bases line up with TRBD1. The CDR3 consists of 15 residues. The trim removed 6 bases at V and 4 bases at J, leaving 11 bases unmatched. The germline CDR1 and CDR2 sequences are SNHLY and FYNNEI. As DNA, the CDR3 is TGTGCCAGCAGCGCCAGGGACAGGAAAGCTTACGAGCAGTACTTC. Amino acids: CASSARDRKAYEQYF.

J is TRBJ1-2 and V is TRBV20-1, with D perhaps matching TRBD1 (6 bases). V shed 0 bases and J shed 7 bases, with 18 bases lying between them. Germline lookup yields CDR1 DFQATT and CDR2 SNEGSKA (reference sequence). CDR3 length: 15 residues. CDR3 in amino acids: CSARDPLNDRSGYTF. CDR3 DNA: TGCAGTGCTAGAGACCCCCTTAATGACAGGTCTGGCTACACCTTC.

In this sample, this clonotype turned up a few times. The gene calls are TRBV7-8 and TRBJ1-5, with D possibly being TRBD1 (6 bases). The CDR3 has 17 residues. V lost 5 bases to trimming and J lost 0 bases, with 17 bases between them. The germline V gene encodes CDR1 SGHVS and CDR2 FQNEAQ. CDR3 protein: CASSLGPGALSNQPQHF. CDR3 nucleotide sequence: TGTGCCAGCAGCCTGGGCCCAGGGGCTCTTAGCAATCAGCCCCAGCATTTT.

This chain connects TRBV18 to TRBJ2-7, with D perhaps TRBD2 (5 bases). CDR3 length: 15 residues. Trimming stripped 5 bases from V and 1 base from J, with 15 bases between. Germline CDR1 KGHSH, CDR2 LQKENI. For the CDR3, the DNA is TGTGCCAGCTCAGCAGGCCCGGGATGGTCCTACGAGCAGTACTTC. As protein: CASSAGPGWSYEQYF.

This clonotype has at least ten counts. The chain has TRBV13 and TRBJ2-7; 10 bases are shared with TRBD2. Germline CDR1 is PRHDT and CDR2 is FYEKMQ (reference sequence). The junction had 4 bases not matched to a gene; V was cut back by 5 bases and J by 3 bases. The CDR3 has 14 residues. CDR3 in DNA: TGTGCCAGCAGCCCACGGACTAGCGGCTACGAGCAGTACTTC. This gives the protein CASSPRTSGYEQYF.

This clonotype has a single count. The chain is built from TRBV20-1 and TRBJ1-2; a weak D match, TRBD1 (5 bases). CDR1 and CDR2 (germline): DFQATT, SNEGSKA (reference sequence). V was trimmed by 3 bases and J by 7 bases, leaving 9 bases between them. The CDR3 is made up of 11 amino acids. The CDR3 loop reads CSASKGSGYTF. CDR3 DNA sequence: TGCAGTGCTAGTAAGGGGTCTGGCTACACCTTC.

The chain recombines TRBV28 with TRBJ1-2; D is uncertain. Trimming removed 6 bases from V and 3 bases from J, with 14 bases in between. The CDR3 has 14 residues. The germline gives CDR1 MDHEN, CDR2 SYDVKM. The CDR3 DNA is TGTGCCAGCAGACTGAAGGACGGTCACTATGGCTACACCTTC. Translation: CASRLKDGHYGYTF.

In regard to this clonotype: A read error is possible here, since a much larger clone lies one base away. Since no conserved phenylalanine or tryptophan closes the CDR3, a read error is the likely cause. The V call is TRBV9, the J call TRBJ2-7, with a weak D call TRBD2 (6 bases). V was trimmed by 6 bases and J by 3 bases, leaving 22 bases between them. CDR1 is SGDLS, CDR2 YYNGEE, per germline. The CDR3 extends over 16 amino acids. The CDR3 DNA reads as TGTGCCAGCACCACCGGACGGAGGGAGAGGTTCTACGAGCAGTACTGC. Residues: CASTTGRRERFYEQYC.

The chain is built from TRBV7-9 and TRBJ2-3, with D perhaps assigned TRBD1 or TRBD2 (6 bases each). V dropped 1 base and J dropped 7 bases, with 15 bases sitting between them. Germline assignment: CDR1 SEHNR and CDR2 FQNEAQ (reference sequence). The CDR3 extends over 15 amino acids. The CDR3 DNA is TGTGCCAGCAGCTTAGGTCGGGGGCGTTTGAATACGCAGTATTTT. This translates into CASSLGRGRLNTQYF.

This clonotype was seen ten or more times. This chain connects TRBV6-6 to TRBJ2-3; 11 bases fit TRBD2. Germline CDR1 MNHNY, CDR2 SVGAGI (reference sequence). The CDR3 extends over 15 amino acids. Trimming at V came to 4 bases and at J to 5 bases, leaving 5 bases not matched to a gene. CDR3 protein: CASSSLAGGEDTQYF. CDR3 DNA sequence: TGTGCCAGCAGTTCCTTAGCGGGGGGGGAAGATACGCAGTATTTT.

This clonotype was detected a few times. This chain joins TRBV19 and TRBJ1-1; D remains unclear. Germline V gene lookup returns CDR1 LNHDA and CDR2 SQIVND (reference sequence). The CDR3 runs 17 residues. The V gene lost 4 bases and the J gene lost 4 bases, with 22 bases spanning the gap. The CDR3 region has the DNA TGTGCCAGTAGTAGGGAGAATATGTTGTTGCGTGGCACTGAAGCTTTCTTT. Its protein is CASSRENMLLRGTEAFF.

The chain employs TRBV4-2 and TRBJ2-7; 9 nucleotides align to TRBD1. The CDR3 loop spans 16 amino acids. CDR1 and CDR2 (germline): LGHNA, YNFKEQ. V was clipped by 4 bases and J by 4 bases; unmatched bases: 11. The CDR3 region is CASSRSRGQGLYEQYF. Here the CDR3 DNA reads TGTGCCAGCAGCCGTAGCCGGGGACAGGGATTATACGAGCAGTACTTC.

This clonotype has only a few counts. The chain combines TRBV30 with TRBJ2-7; the D is unclear. This CDR3 contains 13 residues. V dropped 0 bases and J dropped 6 bases, with 12 bases sitting between them. The V gene's germline CDR1 is GTSNPN and CDR2 SVGIG (reference sequence). CDR3 sequence: CAWSVLGIGEQYF. CDR3 sequence (DNA): TGTGCCTGGAGTGTACTCGGTATAGGCGAGCAGTACTTC.

This clonotype came up a few times. The chain uses TRBV13 and TRBJ1-2, with 7 bases that match TRBD1. CDR1 and CDR2 (germline): PRHDT, FYEKMQ (reference sequence). The CDR3 has 17 amino acids. V dropped 5 bases and J dropped 7; count of bases not matched to a gene: 19. The CDR3 DNA reads as TGTGCCAGCAGCAACCCTTCGACAGGGATAGTCGGTGGTGGCTACACCTTC. This codes for CASSNPSTGIVGGGYTF.

The chain recombines TRBV5-1 with TRBJ2-5; maybe TRBD2 (5 bases). This CDR3 region has 15 residues. Germline V gene sequence: CDR1 SGHRS, CDR2 YFSETQ. V was clipped by 0 bases and J by 5 bases, with 14 bases between them. CDR3 residues: CASSLEGSERETQYF. The CDR3, as DNA: TGCGCCAGCAGCTTGGAGGGATCGGAGCGGGAGACCCAGTACTTC.

The rearrangement joins TRBV20-1 to TRBJ1-5; no firm D call. Germline CDR1 DFQATT, CDR2 SNEGSKA (reference sequence). The CDR3 contains 14 residues. V lost 1 base and J lost 2, with 9 bases in between. The CDR3 region is CSARGETRNQPQHF. CDR3 nucleotides: TGCAGTGCTAGAGGGGAAACCCGCAATCAGCCCCAGCATTTT.

CDR3 sequence reads: CASSALMTDQPQHF. The CDR3 region has the DNA TGTGCCAGCAGTGCCTTAATGACAGATCAGCCCCAGCATTTT. The chain couples TRBV2 to TRBJ1-5, with a possible D match to TRBD1 (5 bases). The CDR3 has 14 residues. The germline V gene encodes CDR1 SNHLY and CDR2 FYNNEI. With 4 bases removed from V and 5 bases from J, the gap between germline ends came to 12 bases.

This clonotype was seen repeatedly, ten times or more. The rearrangement uses TRBV4-2 and TRBJ2-5, with D uncertain. Germline lookup yields CDR1 LGHNA and CDR2 YNFKEQ. This CDR3 is 14 amino acids long. V was pared by 4 bases and J by 2 bases, with 11 bases between. In DNA, the CDR3 is TGTGCCAGCAGCCCCCTGGTGGGTCAAGAGACCCAGTACTTC. Translating gives CASSPLVGQETQYF.

As DNA, the CDR3 is TGTGCCTGGAGTGTACCCGACAGGGTAACCTACGAGCAGTACTTC. This gives the protein CAWSVPDRVTYEQYF. This chain uses TRBV30 with TRBJ2-7; TRBD1 matches 7 bases. Germline assignment: CDR1 GTSNPN and CDR2 SVGIG (reference sequence). The CDR3 is 15 residues long. The J segment lost 2 bases and the V segment lost 0 bases, leaving 7 bases of the junction unmatched.

On this clonotype: At one boundary the junction diverges from the germline segment, which might be a read error. The V call is TRBV24-1, the J call TRBJ2-7, with TRBD1 matching over 8 bases. The CDR3 sequence is 13 residues long. The germline CDR1 and CDR2 sequences are KGHDR and SFDVKD. CDR3 sequence reads: CTTSDATGDEQYF. CDR3 sequence (DNA): TGTACCACCAGTGATGCGACAGGGGACGAGCAGTACTTC.